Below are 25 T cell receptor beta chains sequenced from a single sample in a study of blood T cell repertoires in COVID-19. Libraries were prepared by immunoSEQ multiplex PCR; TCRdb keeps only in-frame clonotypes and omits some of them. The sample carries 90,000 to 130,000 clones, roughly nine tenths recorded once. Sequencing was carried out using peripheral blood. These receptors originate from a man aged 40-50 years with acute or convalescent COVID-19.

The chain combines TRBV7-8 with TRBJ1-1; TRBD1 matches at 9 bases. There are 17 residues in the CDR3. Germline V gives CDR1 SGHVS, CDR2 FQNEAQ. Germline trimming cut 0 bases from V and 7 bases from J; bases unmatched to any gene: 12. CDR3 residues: CASSLAPGQGRVFEAFF. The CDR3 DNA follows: TGTGCCAGCAGCTTAGCTCCGGGACAGGGACGGGTGTTTGAAGCTTTCTTT.

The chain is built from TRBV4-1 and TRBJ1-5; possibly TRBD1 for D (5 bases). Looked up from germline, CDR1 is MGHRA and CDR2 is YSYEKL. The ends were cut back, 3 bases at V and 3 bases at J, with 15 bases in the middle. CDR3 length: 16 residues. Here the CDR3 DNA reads TGCGCCAGCAGCCACCTGGCGGCAGGGAACAATCAGCCCCAGCATTTT. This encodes CASSHLAAGNNQPQHF.

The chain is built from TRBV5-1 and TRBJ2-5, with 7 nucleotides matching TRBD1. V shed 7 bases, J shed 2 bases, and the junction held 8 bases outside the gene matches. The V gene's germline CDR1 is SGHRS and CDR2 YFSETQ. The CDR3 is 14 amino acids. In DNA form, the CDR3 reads TGCGCCAGCCGGGCCGGGACAGTTCAAGAGACCCAGTACTTC. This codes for CASRAGTVQETQYF.

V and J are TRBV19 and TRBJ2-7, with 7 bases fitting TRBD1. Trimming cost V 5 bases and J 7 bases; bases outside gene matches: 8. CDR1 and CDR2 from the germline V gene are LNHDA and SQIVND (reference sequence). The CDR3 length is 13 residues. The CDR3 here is CASSATGMGEQYF. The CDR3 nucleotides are TGTGCCAGTAGTGCGACAGGGATGGGGGAGCAGTACTTC.

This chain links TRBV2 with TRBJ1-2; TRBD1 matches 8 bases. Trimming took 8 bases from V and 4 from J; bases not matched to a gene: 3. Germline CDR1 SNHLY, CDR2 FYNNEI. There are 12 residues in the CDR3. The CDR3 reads CASGDRLYGYTF. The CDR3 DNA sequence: TGTGCCAGCGGGGACAGGCTCTATGGCTACACCTTC.

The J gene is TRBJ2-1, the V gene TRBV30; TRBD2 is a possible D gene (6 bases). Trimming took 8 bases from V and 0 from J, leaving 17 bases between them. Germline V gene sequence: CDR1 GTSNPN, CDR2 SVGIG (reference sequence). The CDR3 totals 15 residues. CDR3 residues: CAGRSGPSSYNEQFF. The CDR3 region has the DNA TGTGCCGGTCGTAGCGGTCCGTCCTCCTACAATGAGCAGTTCTTC.

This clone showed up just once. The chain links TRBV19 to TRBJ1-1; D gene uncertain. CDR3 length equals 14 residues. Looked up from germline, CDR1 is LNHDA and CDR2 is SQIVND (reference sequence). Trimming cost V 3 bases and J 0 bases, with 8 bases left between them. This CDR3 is CASSMFQVNTEAFF. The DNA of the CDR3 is TGTGCCAGTAGTATGTTCCAGGTGAACACTGAAGCTTTCTTT.

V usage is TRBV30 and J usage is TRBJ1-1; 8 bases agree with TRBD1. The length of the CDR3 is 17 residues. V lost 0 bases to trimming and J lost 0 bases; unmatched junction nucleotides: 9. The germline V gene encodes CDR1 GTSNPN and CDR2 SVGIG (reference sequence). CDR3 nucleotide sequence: TGTGCCTGGAGTGTGGGGACAGGACCTAGAATGAACACTGAAGCTTTCTTT. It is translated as CAWSVGTGPRMNTEAFF. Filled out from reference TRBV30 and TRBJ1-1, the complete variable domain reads SQTIHQWPATLVQPVGSPLSLECTVEGTSNPNLYWYRQAAGRGLQLLFYSVGIGQISSEVPQNLSASRPQDRQFILSSKKLLLSDSGFYLCAWSVGTGPRMNTEAFFGQGTRLTVV.

CDR3 DNA sequence: TGTGCCAGCAGCTTAACCCAGGTCCTAAACGCTGAAGCTTTCTTT. Translated: CASSLTQVLNAEAFF. The chain links TRBV11-1 to TRBJ1-1, with D unresolved. Per the germline V gene, CDR1 is SGHAT and CDR2 is FQDESV (reference sequence). V lost 2 bases and J 6 bases, leaving 16 bases between the germline ends. This CDR3 region has 15 residues.

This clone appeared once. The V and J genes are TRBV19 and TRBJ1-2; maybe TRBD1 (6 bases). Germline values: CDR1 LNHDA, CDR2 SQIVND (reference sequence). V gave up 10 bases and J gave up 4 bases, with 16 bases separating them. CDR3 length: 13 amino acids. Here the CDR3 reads CATELFRGYGYTF. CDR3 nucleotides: TGTGCCACCGAATTATTCAGGGGCTATGGCTACACCTTC.

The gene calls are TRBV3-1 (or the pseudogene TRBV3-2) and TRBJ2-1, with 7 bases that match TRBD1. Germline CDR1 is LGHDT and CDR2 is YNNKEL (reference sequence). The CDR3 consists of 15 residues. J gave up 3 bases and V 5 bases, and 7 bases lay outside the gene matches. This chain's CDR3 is CASSDPGQYYNEQFF. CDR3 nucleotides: TGTGCCAGCAGCGACCCGGGACAGTACTACAATGAGCAGTTCTTC.

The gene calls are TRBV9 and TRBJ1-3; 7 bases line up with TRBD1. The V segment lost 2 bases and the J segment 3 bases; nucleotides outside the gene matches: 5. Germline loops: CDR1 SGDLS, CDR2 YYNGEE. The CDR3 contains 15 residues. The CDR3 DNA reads TGTGCCAGCAGCGTCCAGGGGGGAGGTGGAAACACCATATATTTT. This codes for CASSVQGGGGNTIYF. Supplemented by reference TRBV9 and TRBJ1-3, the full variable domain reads DSGVTQTPKHLITATGQRVTLRCSPRSGDLSVYWYQQSLDQGLQFLIQYYNGEERAKGNILERFSAQQFPDLHSELNLSSLELGDSALYFCASSVQGGGGNTIYFGEGSWLTVV.

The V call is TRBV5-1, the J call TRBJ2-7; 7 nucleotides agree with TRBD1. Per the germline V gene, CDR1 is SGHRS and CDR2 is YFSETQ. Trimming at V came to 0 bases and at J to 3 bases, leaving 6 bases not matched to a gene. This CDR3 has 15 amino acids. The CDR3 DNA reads TGCGCCAGCAGCTTGGTCTCGGGACAGAGCTACGAGCAGTACTTC. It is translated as CASSLVSGQSYEQYF.

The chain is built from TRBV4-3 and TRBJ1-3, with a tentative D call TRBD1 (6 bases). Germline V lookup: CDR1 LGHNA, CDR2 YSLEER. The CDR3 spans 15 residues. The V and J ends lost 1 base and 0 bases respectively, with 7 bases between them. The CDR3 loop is CASSQAGVSGNTIYF. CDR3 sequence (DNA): TGCGCCAGCAGCCAAGCAGGGGTCTCTGGAAACACCATATATTTT.

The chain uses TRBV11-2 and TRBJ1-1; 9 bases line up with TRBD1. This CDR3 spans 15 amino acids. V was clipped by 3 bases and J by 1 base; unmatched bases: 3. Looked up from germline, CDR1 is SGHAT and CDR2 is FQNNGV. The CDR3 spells CASSLATGGNTEAFF. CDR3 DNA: TGTGCCAGCAGCTTGGCGACAGGGGGGAACACTGAAGCTTTCTTT.

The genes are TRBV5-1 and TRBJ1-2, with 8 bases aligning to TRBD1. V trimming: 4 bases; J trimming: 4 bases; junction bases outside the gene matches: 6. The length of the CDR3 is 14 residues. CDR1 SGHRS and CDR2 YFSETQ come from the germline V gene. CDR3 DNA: TGCGCCAGCAGCCAAGGGACAGGCGGCTATGGCTACACCTTC. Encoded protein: CASSQGTGGYGYTF. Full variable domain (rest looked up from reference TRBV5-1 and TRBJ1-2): KAGVTQTPRYLIKTRGQQVTLSCSPISGHRSVSWYQQTPGQGLQFLFEYFSETQRNKGNFPGRFSGRQFSNSRSEMNVSTLELGDSALYLCASSQGTGGYGYTFGSGTRLTVV.

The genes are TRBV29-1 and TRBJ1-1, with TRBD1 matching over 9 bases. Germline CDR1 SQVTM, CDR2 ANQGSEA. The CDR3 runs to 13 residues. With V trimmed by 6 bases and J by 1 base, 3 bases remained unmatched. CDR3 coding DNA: TGCAGCGTGGGGGACAGGGCGAACACTGAAGCTTTCTTT. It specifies CSVGDRANTEAFF.

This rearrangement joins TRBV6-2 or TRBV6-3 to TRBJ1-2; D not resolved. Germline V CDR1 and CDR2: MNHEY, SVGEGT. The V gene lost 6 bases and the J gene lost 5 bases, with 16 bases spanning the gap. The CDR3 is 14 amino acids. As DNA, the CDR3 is TGTGCCAGCAGCACTCCCGCGGGAGCATATGGCTACACCTTC. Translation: CASSTPAGAYGYTF.

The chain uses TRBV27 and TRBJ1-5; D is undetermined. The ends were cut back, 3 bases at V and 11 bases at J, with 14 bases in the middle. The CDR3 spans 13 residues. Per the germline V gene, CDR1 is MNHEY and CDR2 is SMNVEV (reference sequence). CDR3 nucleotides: TGTGCCAGCAGTTTCGGACCTCACGGGGCCCAGCATTTT. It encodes CASSFGPHGAQHF.

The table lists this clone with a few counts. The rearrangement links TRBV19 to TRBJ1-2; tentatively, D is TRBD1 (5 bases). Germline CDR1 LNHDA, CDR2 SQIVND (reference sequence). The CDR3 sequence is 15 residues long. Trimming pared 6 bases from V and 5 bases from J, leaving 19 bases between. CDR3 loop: CASSSTAGLGYGYTF. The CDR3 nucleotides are TGTGCCAGTAGCTCGACAGCGGGCCTGGGGTATGGCTACACCTTC.

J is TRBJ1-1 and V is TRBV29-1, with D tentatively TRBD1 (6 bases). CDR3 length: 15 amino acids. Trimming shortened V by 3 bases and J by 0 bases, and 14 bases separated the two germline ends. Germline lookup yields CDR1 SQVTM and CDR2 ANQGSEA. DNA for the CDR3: TGCAGCGTTGACAGGCTGGGGGCAATGAACACTGAAGCTTTCTTT. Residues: CSVDRLGAMNTEAFF.

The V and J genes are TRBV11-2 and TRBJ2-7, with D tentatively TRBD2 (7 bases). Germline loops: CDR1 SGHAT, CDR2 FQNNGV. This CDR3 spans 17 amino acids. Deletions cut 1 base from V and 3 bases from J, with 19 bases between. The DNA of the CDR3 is TGTGCCAGCAGCTTAGTGGCGGGGGCGGCATCCAACTACGAGCAGTACTTC. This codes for CASSLVAGAASNYEQYF.

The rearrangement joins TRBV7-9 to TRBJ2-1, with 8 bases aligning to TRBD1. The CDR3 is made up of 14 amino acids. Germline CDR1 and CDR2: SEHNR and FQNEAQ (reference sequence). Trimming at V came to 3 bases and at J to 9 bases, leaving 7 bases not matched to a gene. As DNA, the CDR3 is TGTGCCAGCAGCTTGGCAGGGGGCTGGGGTGAGCAGTTCTTC. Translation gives CASSLAGGWGEQFF.

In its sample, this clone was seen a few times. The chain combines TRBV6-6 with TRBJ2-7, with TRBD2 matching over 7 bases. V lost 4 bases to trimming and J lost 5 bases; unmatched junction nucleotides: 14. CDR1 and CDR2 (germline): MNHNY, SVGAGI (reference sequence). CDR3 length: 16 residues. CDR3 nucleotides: TGTGCCAGCAGTTCCCGGGGTCGGGGCGGGAGCGACGAGCAGTACTTC. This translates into CASSSRGRGGSDEQYF.

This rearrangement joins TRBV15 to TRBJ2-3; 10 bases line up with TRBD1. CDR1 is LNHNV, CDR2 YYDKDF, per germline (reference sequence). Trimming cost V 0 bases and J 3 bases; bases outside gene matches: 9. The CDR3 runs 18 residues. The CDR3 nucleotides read TGTGCCACCAGCAGAGAGTTGCCGACAGGGGGCCAAACAGATACGCAGTATTTT. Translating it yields CATSRELPTGGQTDTQYF.